This TCR beta chain was identified during a study of Tregs in tolerant kidney transplant recipients. Method: immunoSEQ multiplex PCR; TCRdb's copy keeps in-frame clones and lacks some. The table lists under 300,000 clones, roughly 80% of them singletons, with around 0.6% in the top ten. On this clone itself: Its target is not known.

Between the trimmed V and J ends, which lost 3 bases and 5 bases, there was a span of 16 bases. The CDR3 has 15 amino acids. Germline values: CDR1 LNHDA, CDR2 SQIVND (reference sequence). Overall study results and limits: This study did not directly address biological reproducibility. Findings come from small patient numbers and require larger validation.

Thawed PBMCs were FACS-sorted into unstimulated CD4+CD25+CD127- regulatory T cells, CD4+CD25- non-regulatory cells, CD4 and CD8 cells. The genes are TRBV19 and TRBJ1-1; a possible D gene is TRBD1 (5 bases). Sequences were obtained from CD4+ T cells from blood. This sequence originates from a human donor in good health. CDR3 nucleotides: TGTGCCAGTAGTATTCGGACACGAACGGAGACTGAAGCTTTCTTT. This gives the protein CASSIRTRTETEAFF.